Described below is a single T cell receptor (beta chain) sequence and its context. This clone was counted between two and nine times. The specificity of this receptor is unknown. No much larger clonotype is one base removed from it; base qualities were not supplied. This specimen belongs to a study of blood T cell repertoires in COVID-19 (dated by TCRdb to about 2020). Study-wide context: Samples from collaborators originated in the United States, Italy and Spain and spanned both the acute and convalescent phases of COVID-19. The material from the prospective study consisted of cDNA or gDNA derived from T cells, B-cell-depleted T cells, or PBMCs. Subjects who had been exposed to COVID-19, were actively infected with it, or had recovered from it provided the deeply sampled blood TCRbeta repertoires that made up the dataset. The repertoires were released in a freely available public database intended as a resource for research on the immune response to SARS-CoV-2. The samples were drawn from two sources: the first 160 participants of the ongoing ImmuneRACE study, and 1,000 to 1,500 subjects contributed by 6 global collaborators. The sample metadata nearly always contained a de-identified subject ID, COVID-19 status, age in years and sex. Where available, HLA class I and class II types were taken from metadata supplied by the sample provider and were not determined by assay-based typing. Overall study outcomes, separate from this receptor: Clinical and demographic metadata were provided uncurated, with the amount varying by source and participant.

The CDR3 covers 12 residues, taking in both the cysteine and the phenylalanine. The only DNA kept is the CDR3, 36 bases in frame from the first base. CDR1 and CDR2 are drawn from the germline V gene: LGHNT, FRNRAP. The junction carries 5 bases between V and J, which are trimmed by 4 bases and 5 bases respectively. At one collaborating source in Seattle, patients were enrolled during active infection and were followed longitudinally through the course of disease. Collaborating institutions collected whole blood in K2EDTA tubes following their own protocols. For TCRbeta analysis, collaborators shipped samples in one of three forms: frozen whole blood, isolated PBMCs, or DNA extracted from either of those sample types. TCRbeta CDR3 regions were amplified from genomic DNA by means of the immunoSEQ Assay, a bias-controlled multiplex PCR. Regarding the original processing steps: Nucleated cell counts per sample were estimated from amplification of reference gene primers within the assay. Sequence reads were collapsed and filtered to measure the absolute abundance of every unique TCRbeta CDR3 rearrangement. For each sample, productive Simpson clonality was calculated as the square root of Simpson's diversity index over productive rearrangements. The source is immuneACCESS, and TCRdb retained only in-frame sequences with V and J called. Part of the clones is not carried over; for the studies checked, unresolved V genes explain less than half of this, and the remainder is unexplained. The V and J calls and clone size come from that table; D and trimming were worked out from the DNA. Within this sample are 220,000 or so clones, with around 83% of them counted one time only. The ten largest clonotypes hold more than 8.5% of the sample.

The sequence derives from a woman aged 50 to 60 with COVID-19, enrolled during active disease. The receptor chain draws on TRBV12-5 and TRBJ2-2, with the D segment identity uncertain. The sample taken for sequencing was peripheral blood. The bases read TGTGCTAGTGGTTCCAAAACCGGGGAGCTGTTTTTT. This codes for CASGSKTGELFF.